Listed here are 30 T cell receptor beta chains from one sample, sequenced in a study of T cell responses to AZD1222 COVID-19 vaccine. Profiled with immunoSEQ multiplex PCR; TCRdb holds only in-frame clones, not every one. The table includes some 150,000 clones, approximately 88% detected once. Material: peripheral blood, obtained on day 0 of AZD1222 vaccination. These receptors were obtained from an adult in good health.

The CDR3 region has the DNA TGTGCCAGCAGTCCCGGGACAGGAGGAAACACCATATATTTT. Its protein is CASSPGTGGNTIYF. This chain connects TRBV3-1 (or the pseudogene TRBV3-2) to TRBJ1-3; 8 nucleotides line up with TRBD1. Germline V lookup: CDR1 LGHDT, CDR2 YNNKEL (reference sequence). Trimming at V came to 6 bases and at J to 4 bases, leaving 5 bases not matched to a gene. This CDR3 has 14 residues.

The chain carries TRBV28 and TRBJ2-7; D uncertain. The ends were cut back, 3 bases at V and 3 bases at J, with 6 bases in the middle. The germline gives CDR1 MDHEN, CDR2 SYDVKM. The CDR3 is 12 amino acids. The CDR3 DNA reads TGTGCCAGCAGTTTTTCGATCTACGAGCAGTACTTC. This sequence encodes CASSFSIYEQYF.

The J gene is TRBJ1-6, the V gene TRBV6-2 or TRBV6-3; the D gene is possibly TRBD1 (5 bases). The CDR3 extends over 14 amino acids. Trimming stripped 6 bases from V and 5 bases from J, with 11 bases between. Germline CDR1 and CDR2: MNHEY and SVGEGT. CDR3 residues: CASSPDSHNSPLHF. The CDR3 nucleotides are TGTGCCAGCAGCCCCGACAGCCATAATTCACCCCTCCACTTT.

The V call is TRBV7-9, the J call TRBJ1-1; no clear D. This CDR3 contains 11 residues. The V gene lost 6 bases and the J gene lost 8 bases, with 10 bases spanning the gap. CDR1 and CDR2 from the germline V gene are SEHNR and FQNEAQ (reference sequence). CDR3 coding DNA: TGTGCCAGCAGTAACGCAGCCGAAGCTTTCTTT. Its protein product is CASSNAAEAFF.

CDR3 in amino acids: CASSLVGKSGYTF. The CDR3 coding sequence is TGTGCCAGCAGCTTAGTAGGCAAGTCGGGCTACACCTTC. The chain uses TRBV7-9 and TRBJ1-2; D is unclear. Germline V lookup: CDR1 SEHNR, CDR2 FQNEAQ (reference sequence). The ends were cut back, 1 base at V and 8 bases at J, with 11 bases in the middle. CDR3 length equals 13 residues.

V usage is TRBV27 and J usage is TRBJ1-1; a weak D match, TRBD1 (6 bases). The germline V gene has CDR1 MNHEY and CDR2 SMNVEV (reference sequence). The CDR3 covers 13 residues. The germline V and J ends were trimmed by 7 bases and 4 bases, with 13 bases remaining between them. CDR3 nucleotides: TGTGCCAGCATGGGACACACCAGCACTGAAGCTTTCTTT. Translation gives CASMGHTSTEAFF.

The CDR3 nucleotides read TGTGCCACACAACAGGGCACCGAGCAGTACTTC. Translation: CATQQGTEQYF. J is TRBJ2-7 and V is TRBV28; D is perhaps TRBD1 (6 bases). Trimming pared 10 bases from V and 6 bases from J, leaving 13 bases between. The length of the CDR3 is 11 residues. The germline V gene has CDR1 MDHEN and CDR2 SYDVKM.

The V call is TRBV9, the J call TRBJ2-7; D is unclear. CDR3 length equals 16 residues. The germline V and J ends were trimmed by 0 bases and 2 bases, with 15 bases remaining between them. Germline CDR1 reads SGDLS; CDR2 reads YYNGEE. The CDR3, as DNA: TGTGCCAGCAGCGTAGGACCGGATCTAGTACCCTACGAGCAGTACTTC. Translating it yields CASSVGPDLVPYEQYF.

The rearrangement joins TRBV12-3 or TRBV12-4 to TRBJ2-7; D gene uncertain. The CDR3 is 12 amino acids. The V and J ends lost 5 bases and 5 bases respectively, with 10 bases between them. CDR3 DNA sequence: TGTGCCAGCAGTCCGGCCCAGAACGAGCAGTACTTC. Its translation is CASSPAQNEQYF.

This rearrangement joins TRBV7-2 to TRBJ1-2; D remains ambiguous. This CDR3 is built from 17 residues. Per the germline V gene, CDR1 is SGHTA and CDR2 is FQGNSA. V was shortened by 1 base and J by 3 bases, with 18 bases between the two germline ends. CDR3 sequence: CASSLEGPGLTYYGYTF. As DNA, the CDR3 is TGTGCCAGCAGCTTAGAAGGCCCAGGCCTGACATACTATGGCTACACCTTC.

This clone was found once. The CDR3 is CASSTHQGPGNTIYF. Here the CDR3 DNA reads TGTGCCAGCAGCACACACCAGGGACCTGGAAACACCATATATTTT. The chain joins TRBV7-3 to TRBJ1-3; a possible D gene is TRBD1 (5 bases). CDR1 is SGHTA, CDR2 FQGTGA, per germline. The CDR3 contains 15 residues. Trimming shortened V by 5 bases and J by 2 bases, and 13 bases separated the two germline ends.

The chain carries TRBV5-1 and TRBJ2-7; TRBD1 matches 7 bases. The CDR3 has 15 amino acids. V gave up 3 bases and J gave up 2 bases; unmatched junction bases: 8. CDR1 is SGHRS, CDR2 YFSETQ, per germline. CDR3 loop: CASSSGDSRPYEQYF. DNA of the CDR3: TGCGCCAGCAGCTCCGGGGACAGCCGACCCTACGAGCAGTACTTC.

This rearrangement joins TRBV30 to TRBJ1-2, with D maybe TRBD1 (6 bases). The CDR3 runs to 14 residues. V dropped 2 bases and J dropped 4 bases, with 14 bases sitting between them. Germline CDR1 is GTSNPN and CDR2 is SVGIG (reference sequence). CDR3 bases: TGTGCCTGGAGTAGGGGGTTAGGAGGCTATGGCTACACCTTC. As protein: CAWSRGLGGYGYTF.

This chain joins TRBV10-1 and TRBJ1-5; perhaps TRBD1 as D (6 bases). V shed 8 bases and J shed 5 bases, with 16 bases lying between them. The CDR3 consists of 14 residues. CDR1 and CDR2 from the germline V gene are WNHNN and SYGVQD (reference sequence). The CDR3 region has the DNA TGCGCCAGCCACTCCGGGGGCTACGATCAGCCCCAGCATTTT. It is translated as CASHSGGYDQPQHF.

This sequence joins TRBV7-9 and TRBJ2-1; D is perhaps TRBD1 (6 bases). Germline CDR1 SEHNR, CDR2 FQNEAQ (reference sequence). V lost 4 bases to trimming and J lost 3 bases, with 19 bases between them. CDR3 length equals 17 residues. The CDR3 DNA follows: TGTGCCAGCAGCTCCAGTTGGATAGGACAGTACTACAATGAGCAGTTCTTC. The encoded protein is CASSSSWIGQYYNEQFF.

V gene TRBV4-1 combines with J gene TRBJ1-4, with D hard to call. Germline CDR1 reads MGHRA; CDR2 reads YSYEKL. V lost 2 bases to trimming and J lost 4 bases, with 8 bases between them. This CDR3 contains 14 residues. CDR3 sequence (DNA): TGCGCCAGCAGCCAACAGCAGATTAATGAAAAACTGTTTTTT. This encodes CASSQQQINEKLFF.

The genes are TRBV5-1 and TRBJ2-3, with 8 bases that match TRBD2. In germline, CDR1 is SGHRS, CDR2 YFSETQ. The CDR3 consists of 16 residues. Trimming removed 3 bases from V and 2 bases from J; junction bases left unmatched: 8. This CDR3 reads CASSSGLGRHTDTQYF. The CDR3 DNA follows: TGCGCCAGCAGCTCGGGACTAGGCCGGCACACAGATACGCAGTATTTT.

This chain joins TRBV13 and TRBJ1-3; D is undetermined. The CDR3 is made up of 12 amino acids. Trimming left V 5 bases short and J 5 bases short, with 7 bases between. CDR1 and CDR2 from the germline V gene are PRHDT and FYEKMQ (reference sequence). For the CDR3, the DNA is TGTGCCAGCAGCCTACTCCGAAACACCATATATTTT. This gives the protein CASSLLRNTIYF.

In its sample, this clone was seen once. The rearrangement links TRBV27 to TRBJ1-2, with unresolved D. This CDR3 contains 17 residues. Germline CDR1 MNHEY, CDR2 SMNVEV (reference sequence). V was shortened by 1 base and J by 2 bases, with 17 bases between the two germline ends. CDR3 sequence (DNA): TGTGCCAGCAGTTTATTGGGTAAGGGAGGAGGCAACTATGGCTACACCTTC. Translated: CASSLLGKGGGNYGYTF.

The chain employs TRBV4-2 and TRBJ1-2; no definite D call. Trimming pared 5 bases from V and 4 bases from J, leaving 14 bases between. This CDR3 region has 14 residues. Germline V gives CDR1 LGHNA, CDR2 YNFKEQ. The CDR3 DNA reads TGTGCCAGCAGCTACCAACAGTCGGGCTATGGCTACACCTTC. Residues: CASSYQQSGYGYTF.

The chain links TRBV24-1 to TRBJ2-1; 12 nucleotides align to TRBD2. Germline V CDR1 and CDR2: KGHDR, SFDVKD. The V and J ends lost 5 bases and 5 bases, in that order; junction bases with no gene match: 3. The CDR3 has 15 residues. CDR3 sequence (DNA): TGTGCCACCAGTGTCCTAGCGGGGGGGGACAATGAGCAGTTCTTC. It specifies CATSVLAGGDNEQFF.

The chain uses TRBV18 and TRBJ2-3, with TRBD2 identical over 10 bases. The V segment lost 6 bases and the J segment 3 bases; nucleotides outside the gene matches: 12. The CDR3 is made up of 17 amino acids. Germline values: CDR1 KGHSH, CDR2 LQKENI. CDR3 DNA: TGTGCCAGCTCCCCGAAGCAAGCGGGGGGGCGGACAGATACGCAGTATTTT. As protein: CASSPKQAGGRTDTQYF.

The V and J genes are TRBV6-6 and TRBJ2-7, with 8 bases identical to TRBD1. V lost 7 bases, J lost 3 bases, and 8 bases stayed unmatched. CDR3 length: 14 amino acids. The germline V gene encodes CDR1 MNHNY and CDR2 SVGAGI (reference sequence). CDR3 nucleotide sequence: TGTGCCAGCAATGGACAGGGCCGGGACTACGAGCAGTACTTC. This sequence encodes CASNGQGRDYEQYF.

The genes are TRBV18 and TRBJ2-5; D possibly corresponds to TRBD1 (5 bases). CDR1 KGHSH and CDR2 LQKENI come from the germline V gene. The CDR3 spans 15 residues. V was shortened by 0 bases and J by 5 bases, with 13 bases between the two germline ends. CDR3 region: CASSPPLAGWETQYF. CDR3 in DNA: TGTGCCAGCTCACCACCGCTGGCAGGGTGGGAGACCCAGTACTTC.

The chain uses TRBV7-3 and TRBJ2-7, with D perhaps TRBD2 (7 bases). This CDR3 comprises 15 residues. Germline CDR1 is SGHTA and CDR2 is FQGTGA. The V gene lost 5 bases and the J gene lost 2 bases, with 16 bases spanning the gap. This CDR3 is CASSRAGGPTYEQYF. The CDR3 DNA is TGTGCCAGCAGCCGGGCCGGGGGGCCGACCTACGAGCAGTACTTC. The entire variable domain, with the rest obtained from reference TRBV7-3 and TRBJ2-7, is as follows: GAGVSQTPSNKVTEKGKYVELRCDPISGHTALYWYRQSLGQGPEFLIYFQGTGAADDSGLPNDRFFAVRPEGSVSTLKIQRTERGDSAVYLCASSRAGGPTYEQYFGPGTRLTVT.

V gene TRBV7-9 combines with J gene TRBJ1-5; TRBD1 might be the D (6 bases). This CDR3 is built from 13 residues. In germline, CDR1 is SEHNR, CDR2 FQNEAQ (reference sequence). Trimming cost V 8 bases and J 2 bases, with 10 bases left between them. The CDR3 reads CASQSGGNQPQHF. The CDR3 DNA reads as TGTGCCAGCCAATCAGGGGGCAATCAGCCCCAGCATTTT. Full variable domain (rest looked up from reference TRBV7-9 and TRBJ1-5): DTGVSQNPRHKITKRGQNVTFRCDPISEHNRLYWYRQTLGQGPEFLTYFQNEAQLEKSRLLSDRFSAERPKGSFSTLEIQRTEQGDSAMYLCASQSGGNQPQHFGDGTRLSIL.

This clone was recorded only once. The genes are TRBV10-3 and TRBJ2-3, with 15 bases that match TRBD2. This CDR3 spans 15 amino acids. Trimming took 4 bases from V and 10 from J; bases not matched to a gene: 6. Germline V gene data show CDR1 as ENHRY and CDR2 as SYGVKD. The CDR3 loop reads CAISGGLAGGVAQYF. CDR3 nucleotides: TGTGCCATCAGTGGAGGACTAGCGGGGGGGGTCGCGCAGTATTTT.

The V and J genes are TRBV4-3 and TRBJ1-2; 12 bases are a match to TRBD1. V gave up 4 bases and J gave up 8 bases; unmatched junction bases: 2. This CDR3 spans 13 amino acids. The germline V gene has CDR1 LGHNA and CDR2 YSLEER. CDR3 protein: CASSLGTGGGYTF. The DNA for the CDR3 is TGCGCCAGCAGCCTAGGGACAGGGGGCGGCTACACCTTC.

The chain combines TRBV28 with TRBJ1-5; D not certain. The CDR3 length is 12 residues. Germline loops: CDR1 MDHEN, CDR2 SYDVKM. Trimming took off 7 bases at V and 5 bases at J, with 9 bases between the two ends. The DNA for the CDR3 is TGTGCCAGCAATGGGTCGGATCAGCCCCAGCATTTT. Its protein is CASNGSDQPQHF.

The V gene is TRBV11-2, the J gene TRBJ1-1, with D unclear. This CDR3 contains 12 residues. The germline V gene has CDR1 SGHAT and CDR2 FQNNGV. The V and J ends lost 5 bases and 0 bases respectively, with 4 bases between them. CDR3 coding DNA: TGTGCCAGCAGCCTTATGAACACTGAAGCTTTCTTT. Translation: CASSLMNTEAFF.